Listed below are T cell receptor beta chains from one sample, sequenced in a study of neoadjuvant anti-PD-1 for oral cavity cancer. Assay used: immunoSEQ multiplex PCR; TCRdb lists only in-frame clones, some missing. The table includes 35,000 to 50,000 clones, 77% detected once. The source was PBMCs, collected after nivolumab (anti-PD-1) treatment. Receptors were obtained from a person aged 35 to 85 with oral cavity squamous cell carcinoma. CDR3s include the opening cysteine and the closing phenylalanine or tryptophan. The D gene is left open where the match is weak. Rows give clone size only sometimes, using once, few, many, or a class for an expanded clone.

v_gene,d_gene,abundance,j_gene,CDR3nt,CDR3aa
TRBV5-6,-,-,TRBJ1-1,TGTGCCAGCAGCTTGGGGGGCGCGGGGGCTTTCTTT,CASSLGGAGAFF
TRBV5-1,-,-,TRBJ2-7,TGCGCCAGCAGCTTGGGAGGAGGGGACAGCTACGAGCAGTACTTC,CASSLGGGDSYEQYF
TRBV6-1,TRBD2,-,TRBJ2-7,TGTGCCAGCAGTGGGGGGACTAGCGTTTACTACGAGCAGTACTTC,CASSGGTSVYYEQYF
TRBV28,-,-,TRBJ1-6,TGTGCCAGCCGAGTAGTCAGGGGCGACTCACCCCTCCACTTT,CASRVVRGDSPLHF
TRBV19,TRBD1,-,TRBJ1-6,TGTGCCAGTTGGGAAAGGGGGCTTAATTCACCCCTCCACTTT,CASWERGLNSPLHF
TRBV7-9,TRBD2,few,TRBJ2-3,TGTGCCAGCAGCTTAACTAGCGGGGGATCTACAGATACGCAGTATTTT,CASSLTSGGSTDTQYF
TRBV7-3,-,-,TRBJ2-1,TGTGCCAGCAGCTTAACCCCTCTCGGGAGTGGGAATGAGCAGTTCTTC,CASSLTPLGSGNEQFF
TRBV6-4,-,medium-sized,TRBJ2-1,TGTGCCAGCAGCTACGATCTTCAGAGCTCCTACAATGAGCAGTTCTTC,CASSYDLQSSYNEQFF
TRBV7-2,TRBD1,-,TRBJ2-3,TGTGCCAGCAGCACGCCCGGGACAGCCGTAAATACGCAGTATTTT,CASSTPGTAVNTQYF
TRBV11-2,TRBD1,-,TRBJ2-7,TGTGCCAGCAGCTTAGGGGCAGGGGGTCCCTACGAGCAGTACTTC,CASSLGAGGPYEQYF
TRBV7-8,-,once,TRBJ1-1,TGTGCCGTCCGCGGAAGGGGAGAAAACACTGAAGCTTTCTTT,CAVRGRGENTEAFF
TRBV28,TRBD1,-,TRBJ1-2,TGTGCCAGCAGTTTCCGCTGGACAGGGGTTGGGACGTTTTATGGCTACACCTTC,CASSFRWTGVGTFYGYTF
TRBV5-8,TRBD1,few,TRBJ1-2,TGTGCCAGCAGCGAACAGGGGGCCGGCTATGGCTACACCTTC,CASSEQGAGYGYTF
TRBV27,-,-,TRBJ1-5,TGTGCCAGCCTCTCCCGAGGCCAGCCCCAGCATTTT,CASLSRGQPQHF
TRBV5-1,TRBD1,-,TRBJ1-4,TGCGCCAGCAGCCTGGGACAGCTTAATGAAAAACTGTTTTTT,CASSLGQLNEKLFF
TRBV9,-,-,TRBJ1-1,TGTGCCAGCAGCGTAGTTGGGGTAAAGACTGAAGCTTTCTTT,CASSVVGVKTEAFF
TRBV7-8,TRBD1,-,TRBJ2-2,TGTGCCAGCAGGACAGGGGGCCCGAACACCGGGGAGCTGTTTTTT,CASRTGGPNTGELFF
TRBV6-1,TRBD1,-,TRBJ1-1,TGTGCCAGCAGTGCCCAGGGGGCGAACACTGAAGCTTTCTTT,CASSAQGANTEAFF
TRBV19,-,-,TRBJ2-2,TGTGCCAGTAGTATAAACCCGGACACGAACACCGGGGAGCTGTTTTTT,CASSINPDTNTGELFF
TRBV19,-,-,TRBJ2-7,TGTGCCAGTAGTTCCTATCCCTCCTACGAGCAGTACTTC,CASSSYPSYEQYF
TRBV6-1,TRBD2,-,TRBJ2-2,TGTGCCAGCAGTCTTCCTAGCGGGAACACCGGGGAGCTGTTTTTT,CASSLPSGNTGELFF
TRBV19,-,once,TRBJ2-7,TGTGCCAGTAGCCGGGACGCTAGCTCCTACGAGCAGTACTTC,CASSRDASSYEQYF
TRBV14,TRBD1,-,TRBJ2-7,TGTGCCAGCAGCCCTAGGAAGGGGGACAGGGTTTACGAGCAGTACTTC,CASSPRKGDRVYEQYF
TRBV2,-,-,TRBJ1-3,TGTGCCACCCAACCGGGCCTCGGGGCAGGAAACACCATATATTTT,CATQPGLGAGNTIYF
TRBV7-4,TRBD1,few,TRBJ1-1,TGTGCCAGCAGCCCTGGGACAGGGGTTATTCAGGACACTGAAGCTTTCTTT,CASSPGTGVIQDTEAFF
TRBV18,-,few,TRBJ1-3,TGTGCCAGCTCGGGCAGGCGATCCGAGAACTCTGGAAACACCATATATTTT,CASSGRRSENSGNTIYF
TRBV2,TRBD1,-,TRBJ2-7,TGTGCCAGCCAGTCGGGACAGGGGGACTACGAGCAGTACTTC,CASQSGQGDYEQYF
TRBV2,-,-,TRBJ1-3,TGTGCCAGCAGTGTGACGGGGAGCGGAAACACCATATATTTT,CASSVTGSGNTIYF
TRBV29-1,-,-,TRBJ1-4,TGCAGCGGGAGGGTGGGGGAAAAACTGTTTTTT,CSGRVGEKLFF
TRBV4-2,-,-,TRBJ2-1,TGTGCCAGCAGCCGCCCCGGCACTGACGAGCAGTTCTTC,CASSRPGTDEQFF
TRBV9,TRBD2,-,TRBJ2-7,TGTGCCAGCAGCCTAGGGACTAGCGGGGCTCTCGAGCAGTACTTC,CASSLGTSGALEQYF
TRBV7-9,TRBD1,few,TRBJ1-2,TGTGCCAGCAGCTTTTCGAGACAGGGTCTCTACTATGGCTACACCTTC,CASSFSRQGLYYGYTF
TRBV6-5,TRBD1,-,TRBJ2-2,TGTGCCAGCAGCCGCGACAGGGGGGGGACCGGGGAGCTGTTTTTT,CASSRDRGGTGELFF
TRBV11-2,TRBD1,-,TRBJ2-7,TGTGCTTCGCATCCGGGACAGTACACCTACGAGCAGTACTTC,CASHPGQYTYEQYF
TRBV5-4,-,few,TRBJ1-1,TGTGCCAGCAGCAGGACAAGGGCTGAAGCTTTCTTT,CASSRTRAEAFF
TRBV27,-,few,TRBJ1-5,TGTGCCAGCAGTTTCCTGGAGGGGATCGGTCAGCCCCAGCATTTT,CASSFLEGIGQPQHF
TRBV4-1,TRBD2,-,TRBJ2-1,TGCGCCAGCAGGGCTAGCGGGGACTCGATATACAATGAGCAGTTCTTC,CASRASGDSIYNEQFF
TRBV2,-,-,TRBJ2-7,TGTGCCAGCAGTGAAGCGCCGGCAGGGACGGGCGAGCAGTACTTC,CASSEAPAGTGEQYF
TRBV7-9,-,-,TRBJ2-5,TGTGCCAGCAGCTTAGGTTCGGGGATCGGAGTGAAAGAGACCCAGTACTTC,CASSLGSGIGVKETQYF
TRBV6-5,-,few,TRBJ2-2,TGTGCCAGCAGTTACATTGTGGGTGCCACCGGGGAGCTGTTTTTT,CASSYIVGATGELFF
TRBV29-1,-,-,TRBJ2-7,TGCAGCGCGGACGGACCCTACGAGCAGTACTTC,CSADGPYEQYF
TRBV5-5,-,-,TRBJ1-1,TGTGCCAGCAGCTTGCTCTCACGGCACACTGAAGCTTTCTTT,CASSLLSRHTEAFF
TRBV6-1,-,-,TRBJ2-1,TGTGCCAGCAGTGAAGGGGGGTTGAGGTCCTATGAGCAGTTCTTC,CASSEGGLRSYEQFF
TRBV12-5,-,-,TRBJ2-2,TGTGCTAGTCGGCTAAACACCGGGGAGCTGTTTTTT,CASRLNTGELFF
TRBV25-1,-,-,TRBJ1-3,TGTGCCAGCAGTGCCGGAAACACCATATATTTT,CASSAGNTIYF
TRBV6-5,-,-,TRBJ2-5,TGTGCCAGCAGTTACTCGAGAGGGTCAGAGACCCAGTACTTC,CASSYSRGSETQYF